Listed below are T cell receptor beta chains from one sample, sequenced in a study of tumor-infiltrating lymphocytes in primary liver carcinoma. Via MiXCR, TCRdb re-called the multiplex PCR reads, giving one row per CDR3 protein. The sample holds about 32,000 distinct CDR3 sequences, approximately 80% seen once. Sequenced sample: liver tumor tissue from sampling region 5. The receptor set was obtained from a man aged 35 to 55 with primary liver carcinoma and hepatitis B virus infection. The CDR3 runs from the conserved cysteine through the conserved F or W.

V | length | CDR3
TRBV11-3 | 13 | CASRGGKRETQYF
TRBV9 | 16 | CASSEGRDRGFNEQFF
TRBV12-3/TRBV12-4 | 14 | CASGIIGLSNEQLF
TRBV29-1 | 11 | CNVLHTGELFF
TRBV11-2 | 15 | CASSFPGLGIHEQYF
TRBV6-2/TRBV6-3 | 17 | CASNLRQGSFLNTEAFF
TRBV6-5 | 15 | CTSSYSWDAQGTQYF
TRBV4-1 | 15 | CASSQGQGGSYEHYF
TRBV11-3 | 15 | CPSSLESGRTDTQYF
TRBV5-1 | 17 | CASSLLPLGGRGAEAFF
TRBV12-3/TRBV12-4 | 12 | CAGTAVGSVQYF
TRBV27 | 14 | CASSFSDRGYEQYF
TRBV5-5 | 12 | CACSFGLDTQYF
TRBV5-4 | 16 | CVSSLGAGRSYNEQFF
TRBV11-2 | 15 | CASSPQRVGLDEQFF
TRBV10-3 | 12 | CANRDSINEQFF
TRBV11-2 | 14 | CANRPQQGDNEQFF
TRBV4-3 | 14 | CASSTDRGDSPLHF
TRBV5-1 | 14 | CASSLRDNTGKLFF
TRBV29-1 | 13 | CSVALRGDYGCTF
TRBV6-1 | 13 | CAGGERVSNGHTF
TRBV11-2 | 15 | CVSSLAPMAVDTQHF
TRBV13 | 15 | CASNREREDRETQYF
TRBV6-6 | 16 | CASSYSTSGIANEQFF
TRBV7-8 | 14 | CASRPGGGQETRYF
TRBV5-1 | 14 | CASRLSGIPDGQFF
TRBV4-3 | 15 | CASSLDRGTPYEQYF
TRBV28 | 14 | CASSFYDRRGTQYF